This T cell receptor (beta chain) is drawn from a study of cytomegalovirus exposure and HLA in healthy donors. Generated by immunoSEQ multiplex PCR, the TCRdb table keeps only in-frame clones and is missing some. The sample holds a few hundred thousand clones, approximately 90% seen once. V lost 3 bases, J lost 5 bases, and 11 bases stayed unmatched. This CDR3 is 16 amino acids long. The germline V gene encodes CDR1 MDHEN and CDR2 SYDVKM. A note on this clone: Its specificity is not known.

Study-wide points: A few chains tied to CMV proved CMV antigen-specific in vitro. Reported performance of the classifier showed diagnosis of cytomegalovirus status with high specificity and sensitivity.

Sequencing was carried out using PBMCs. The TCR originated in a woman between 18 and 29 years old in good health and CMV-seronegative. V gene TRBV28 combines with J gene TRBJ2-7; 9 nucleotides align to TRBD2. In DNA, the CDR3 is TGTGCCAGCAGTTTGTTTAGCGGGAGTGCTTCCAACGAGCAGTACTTC. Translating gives CASSLFSGSASNEQYF.